This T cell receptor beta chain was identified in a study of T cell responses to AZD1222 COVID-19 vaccine. Points from the study as a whole: Donors skewed white British and female; clonal diversity was possibly underestimated.

Points on this clone: Its antigen is unidentified.

Second-dose recipients at about 4 or about 12 weeks were treated as one pooled group. This CDR3 is built from 13 residues. V was trimmed by 7 bases and J by 0 bases, leaving 9 bases between them. Germline assignment: CDR1 SNHLY and CDR2 FYNNEI. Produced via immunoSEQ multiplex PCR; TCRdb's table is partial and in-frame only. The sample yields over 130,000 clones, 85% to 90% seen once. Here the sequenced sample was peripheral blood, taken 28 days after the second AZD1222 dose. V is TRBV2 and J is TRBJ1-2; D possibly corresponds to TRBD1 (5 bases). The clonotype originates from an adult who received the AZD1222 COVID-19 vaccine. In DNA form, the CDR3 reads TGTGCCAGCACCGGGACGGCTAACTATGGCTACACCTTC. This sequence encodes CASTGTANYGYTF.